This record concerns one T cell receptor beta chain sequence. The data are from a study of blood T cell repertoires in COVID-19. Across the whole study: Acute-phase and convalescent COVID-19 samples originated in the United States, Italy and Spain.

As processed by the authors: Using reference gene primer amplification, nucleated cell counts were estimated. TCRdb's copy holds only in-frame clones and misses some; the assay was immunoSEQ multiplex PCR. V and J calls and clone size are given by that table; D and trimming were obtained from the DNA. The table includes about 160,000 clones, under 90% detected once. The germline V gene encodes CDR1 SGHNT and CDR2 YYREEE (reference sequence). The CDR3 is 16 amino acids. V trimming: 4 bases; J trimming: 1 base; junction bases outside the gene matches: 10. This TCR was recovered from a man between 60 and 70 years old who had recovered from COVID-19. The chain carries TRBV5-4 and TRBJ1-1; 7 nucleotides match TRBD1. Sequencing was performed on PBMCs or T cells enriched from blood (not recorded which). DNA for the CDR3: TGTGCCAGCAGCCTAACACGACAGGGAAGGAACACTGAAGCTTTCTTT. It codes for CASSLTRQGRNTEAFF.